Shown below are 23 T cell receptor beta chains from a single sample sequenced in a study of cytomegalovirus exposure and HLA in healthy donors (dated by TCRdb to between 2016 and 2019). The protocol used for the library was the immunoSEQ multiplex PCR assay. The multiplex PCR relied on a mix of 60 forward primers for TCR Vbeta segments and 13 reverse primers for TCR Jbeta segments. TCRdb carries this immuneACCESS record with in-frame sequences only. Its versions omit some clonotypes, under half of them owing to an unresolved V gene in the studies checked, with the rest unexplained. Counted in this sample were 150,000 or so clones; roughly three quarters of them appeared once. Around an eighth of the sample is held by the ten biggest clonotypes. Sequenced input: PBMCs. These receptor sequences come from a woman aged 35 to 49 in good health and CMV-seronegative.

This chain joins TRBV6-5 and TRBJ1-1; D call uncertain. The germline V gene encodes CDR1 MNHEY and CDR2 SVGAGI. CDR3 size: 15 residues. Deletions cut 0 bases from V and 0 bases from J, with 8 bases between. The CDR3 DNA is TGTGCCAGCAGTTACTCTCGGGGATTGAACACTGAAGCTTTCTTT. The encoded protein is CASSYSRGLNTEAFF.

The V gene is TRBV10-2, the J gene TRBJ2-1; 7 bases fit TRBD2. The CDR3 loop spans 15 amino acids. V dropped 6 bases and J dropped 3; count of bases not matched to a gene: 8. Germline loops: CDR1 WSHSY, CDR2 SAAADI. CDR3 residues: CASRGLPLVYNEQFF. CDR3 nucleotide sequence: TGCGCCAGCAGGGGACTACCGCTAGTCTACAATGAGCAGTTCTTC.

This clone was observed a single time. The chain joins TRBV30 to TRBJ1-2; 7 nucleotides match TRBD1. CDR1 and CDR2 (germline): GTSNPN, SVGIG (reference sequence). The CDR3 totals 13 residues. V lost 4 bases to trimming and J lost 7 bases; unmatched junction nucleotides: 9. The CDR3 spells CAWNLQGRAGYTF. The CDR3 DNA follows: TGTGCCTGGAACCTACAGGGGCGGGCTGGCTACACCTTC. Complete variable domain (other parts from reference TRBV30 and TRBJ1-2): SQTIHQWPATLVQPVGSPLSLECTVEGTSNPNLYWYRQAAGRGLQLLFYSVGIGQISSEVPQNLSASRPQDRQFILSSKKLLLSDSGFYLCAWNLQGRAGYTFGSGTRLTVV.

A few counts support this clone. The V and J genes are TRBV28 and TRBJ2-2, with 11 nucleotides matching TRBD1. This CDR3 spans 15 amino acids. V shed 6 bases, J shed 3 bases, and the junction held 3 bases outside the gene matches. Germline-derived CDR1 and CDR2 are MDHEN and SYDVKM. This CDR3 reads CASSTGQGDTGELFF. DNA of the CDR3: TGTGCCAGCAGCACGGGACAGGGGGACACCGGGGAGCTGTTTTTT.

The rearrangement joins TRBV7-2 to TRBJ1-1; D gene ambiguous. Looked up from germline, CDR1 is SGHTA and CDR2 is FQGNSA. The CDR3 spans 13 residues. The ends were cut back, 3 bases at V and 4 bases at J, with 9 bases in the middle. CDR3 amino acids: CASSFRGGTEAFF. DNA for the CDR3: TGTGCCAGCAGCTTCCGGGGTGGCACTGAAGCTTTCTTT.

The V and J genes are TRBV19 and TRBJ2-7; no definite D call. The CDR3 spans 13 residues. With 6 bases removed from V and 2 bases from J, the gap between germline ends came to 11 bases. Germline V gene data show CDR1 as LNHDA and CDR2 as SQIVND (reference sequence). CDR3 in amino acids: CASSARPAYEQYF. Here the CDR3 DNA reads TGTGCCAGTAGCGCCAGGCCCGCCTACGAGCAGTACTTC.

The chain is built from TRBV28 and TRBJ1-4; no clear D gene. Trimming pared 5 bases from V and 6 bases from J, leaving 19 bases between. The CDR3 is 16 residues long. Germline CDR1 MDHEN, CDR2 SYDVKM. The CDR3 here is CASSINNDAGDEKLFF. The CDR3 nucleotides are TGTGCCAGCAGTATAAACAACGATGCGGGTGATGAAAAACTGTTTTTT.

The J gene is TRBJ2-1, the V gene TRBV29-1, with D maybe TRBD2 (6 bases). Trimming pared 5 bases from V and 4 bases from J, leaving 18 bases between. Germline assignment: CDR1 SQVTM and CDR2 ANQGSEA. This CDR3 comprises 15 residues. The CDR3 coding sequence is TGCAGCGTTTCTGGGCCGACCGGGGGATACAATGAGCAGTTCTTC. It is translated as CSVSGPTGGYNEQFF.

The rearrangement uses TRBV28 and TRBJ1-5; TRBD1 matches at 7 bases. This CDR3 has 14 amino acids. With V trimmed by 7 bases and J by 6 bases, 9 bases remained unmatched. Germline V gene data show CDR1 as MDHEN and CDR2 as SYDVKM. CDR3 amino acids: CASISETGIQPQHF. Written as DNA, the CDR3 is TGTGCCAGCATCTCGGAGACAGGGATTCAGCCCCAGCATTTT.

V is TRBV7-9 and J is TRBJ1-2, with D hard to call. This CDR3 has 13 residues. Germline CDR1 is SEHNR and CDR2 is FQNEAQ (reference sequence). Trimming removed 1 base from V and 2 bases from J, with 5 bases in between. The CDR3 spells CASSLGPNYGYTF. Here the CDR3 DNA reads TGTGCCAGCAGCTTAGGGCCCAACTATGGCTACACCTTC.

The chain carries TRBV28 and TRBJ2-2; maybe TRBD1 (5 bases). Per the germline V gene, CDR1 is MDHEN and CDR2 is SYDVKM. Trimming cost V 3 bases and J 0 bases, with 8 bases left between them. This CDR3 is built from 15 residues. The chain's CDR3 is CASSLIGANTGELFF. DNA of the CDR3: TGTGCCAGCAGTTTGATAGGGGCGAACACCGGGGAGCTGTTTTTT.

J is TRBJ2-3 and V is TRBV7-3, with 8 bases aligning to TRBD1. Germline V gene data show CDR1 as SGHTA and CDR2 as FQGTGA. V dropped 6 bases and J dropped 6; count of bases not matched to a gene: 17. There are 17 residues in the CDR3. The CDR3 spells CASSHSNTGGGGDTQYF. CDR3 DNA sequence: TGTGCCAGCAGTCACAGTAATACAGGGGGTGGTGGGGATACGCAGTATTTT.

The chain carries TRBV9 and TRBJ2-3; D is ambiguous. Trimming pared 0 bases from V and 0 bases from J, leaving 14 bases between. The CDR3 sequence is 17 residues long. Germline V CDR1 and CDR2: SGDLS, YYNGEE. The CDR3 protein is CASSVASRQTSTDTQYF. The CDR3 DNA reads TGTGCCAGCAGCGTAGCTTCTCGGCAGACTAGCACAGATACGCAGTATTTT.

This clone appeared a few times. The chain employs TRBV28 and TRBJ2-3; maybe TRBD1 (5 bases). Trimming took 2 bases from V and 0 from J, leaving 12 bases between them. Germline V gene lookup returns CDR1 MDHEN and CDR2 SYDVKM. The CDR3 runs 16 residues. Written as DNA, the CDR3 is TGTGCCAGCAGTTTACGGGCAGGGCGGAGCACAGATACGCAGTATTTT. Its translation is CASSLRAGRSTDTQYF.

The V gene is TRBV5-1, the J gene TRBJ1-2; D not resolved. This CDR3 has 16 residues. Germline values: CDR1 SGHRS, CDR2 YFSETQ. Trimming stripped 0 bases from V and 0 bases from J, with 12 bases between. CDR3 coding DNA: TGCGCCAGCAGCTTGGAGGCTGCCGGGACTAACTATGGCTACACCTTC. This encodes CASSLEAAGTNYGYTF.

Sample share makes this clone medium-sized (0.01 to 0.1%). The CDR3 coding sequence is TGTGCCAGCAGTGAGACTAGCGGGGGCACAGATACGCAGTATTTT. Translation: CASSETSGGTDTQYF. The V and J genes are TRBV6-4 and TRBJ2-3; 11 bases align to TRBD2. Germline lookup yields CDR1 MRHNA and CDR2 SNTAGT. This CDR3 spans 15 amino acids. Trimming cost V 3 bases and J 1 base; bases outside gene matches: 0.

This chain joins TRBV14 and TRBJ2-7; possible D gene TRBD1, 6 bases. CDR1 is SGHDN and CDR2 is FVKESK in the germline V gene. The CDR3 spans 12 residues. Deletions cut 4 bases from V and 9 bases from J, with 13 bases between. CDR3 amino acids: CASSPGQPRQYF. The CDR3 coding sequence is TGTGCCAGCAGCCCCGGACAGCCCCGGCAGTACTTC.

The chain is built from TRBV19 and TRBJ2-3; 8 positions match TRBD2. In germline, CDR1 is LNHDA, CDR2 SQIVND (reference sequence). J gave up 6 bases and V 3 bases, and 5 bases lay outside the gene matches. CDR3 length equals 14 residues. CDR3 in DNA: TGTGCCAGTAGTATTGGCGGGGGGAGGGATACGCAGTATTTT. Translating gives CASSIGGGRDTQYF.

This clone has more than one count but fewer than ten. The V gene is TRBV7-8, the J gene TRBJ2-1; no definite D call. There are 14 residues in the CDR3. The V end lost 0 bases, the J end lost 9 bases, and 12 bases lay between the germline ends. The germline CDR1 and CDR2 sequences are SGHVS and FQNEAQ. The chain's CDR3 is CASSLAVNSPEQFF. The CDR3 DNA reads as TGTGCCAGCAGCTTAGCGGTGAACTCCCCTGAGCAGTTCTTC.

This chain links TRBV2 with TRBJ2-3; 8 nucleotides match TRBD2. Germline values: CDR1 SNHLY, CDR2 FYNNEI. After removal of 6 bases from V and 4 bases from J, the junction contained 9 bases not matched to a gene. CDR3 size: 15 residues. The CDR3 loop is CASRWGSGISDTQYF. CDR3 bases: TGTGCCAGCAGGTGGGGTAGCGGGATTTCAGATACGCAGTATTTT.

The chain's CDR3 is CASSYFWTSVGTDTQYF. The DNA for the CDR3 is TGTGCCAGCAGCTACTTCTGGACTAGCGTTGGCACAGATACGCAGTATTTT. The chain couples TRBV7-2 to TRBJ2-3, with 9 bases aligning to TRBD2. CDR1 is SGHTA, CDR2 FQGNSA, per germline. V gave up 4 bases and J gave up 1 base; unmatched junction bases: 9. The CDR3 consists of 17 residues.

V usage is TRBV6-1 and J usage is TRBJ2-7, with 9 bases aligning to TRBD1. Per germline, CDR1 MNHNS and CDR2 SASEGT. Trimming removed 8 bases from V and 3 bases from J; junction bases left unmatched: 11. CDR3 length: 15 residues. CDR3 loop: CASGGPGQGFYEQYF. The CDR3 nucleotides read TGTGCCAGCGGGGGACCGGGACAGGGATTCTACGAGCAGTACTTC.

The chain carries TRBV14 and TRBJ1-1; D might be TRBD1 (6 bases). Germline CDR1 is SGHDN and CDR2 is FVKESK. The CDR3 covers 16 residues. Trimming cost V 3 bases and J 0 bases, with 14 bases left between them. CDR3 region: CASSHRTVGMNTEAFF. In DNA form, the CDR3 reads TGTGCCAGCAGCCACAGGACAGTTGGGATGAACACTGAAGCTTTCTTT.